A selection of T cell receptor beta chains follows, all from one sample in a study of T cell responses to AZD1222 COVID-19 vaccine. Only in-frame clones appear in the TCRdb table, and some are missing; sequencing was by immunoSEQ multiplex PCR. This table holds 150,000 to 200,000 clones, 92% found once. The specimen comprised peripheral blood, sampled on day 0 of AZD1222 vaccination. The receptors derive from an adult in good health. CDR3s include the opening cysteine and the closing phenylalanine or tryptophan. Fields, in order: V gene, CDR3 protein.

v_call: TRBV30; cdr3_aa: CAWAAGTGRYEQYF
v_call: TRBV5-5; cdr3_aa: CASSLRGAASTDTQYF
v_call: TRBV10-3; cdr3_aa: CAISWTDGYTF
v_call: TRBV7-2; cdr3_aa: CASRDSGGSGELFF
v_call: TRBV29-1; cdr3_aa: CSVEDHGLNTEAFF
v_call: TRBV2; cdr3_aa: CASSPGQGGQYF
v_call: TRBV19; cdr3_aa: CASSLAAGISYEQYF
v_call: TRBV5-1; cdr3_aa: CASSLDYPNEQFF
v_call: TRBV5-6; cdr3_aa: CASSRRPLQAWDYGYTF
v_call: TRBV14; cdr3_aa: CASSHGLAGGPGKHEQFF
v_call: TRBV20-1; cdr3_aa: CSASPTGYSYEQYF
v_call: TRBV2; cdr3_aa: CASSEQGAGANVLTF
v_call: TRBV7-8; cdr3_aa: CASRVTDSGPQHF
v_call: TRBV2; cdr3_aa: CASSRPLSVDNEQFF
v_call: TRBV2; cdr3_aa: CASSGKGTGRTPLHF
v_call: TRBV2; cdr3_aa: CASRPRAGSRNTGELFF
v_call: TRBV28; cdr3_aa: CASSPPSYRDSNQPQHF
v_call: TRBV7-2; cdr3_aa: CASTFSGRSSYEQYF
v_call: TRBV6-1; cdr3_aa: CASSEASGGASTDTQYF
v_call: TRBV15; cdr3_aa: CATSRKTWYNSPLHF
v_call: TRBV5-1; cdr3_aa: CASSLLAGGLSEQYF
v_call: TRBV7-2; cdr3_aa: CASSSLGGENTGELFF
v_call: TRBV3-1/TRBV3-2; cdr3_aa: CASSQLGGTEAFF
v_call: TRBV5-6; cdr3_aa: CASSFSVTEQFF
v_call: TRBV11-2; cdr3_aa: CASSLVARSSTDTQYF
v_call: TRBV28; cdr3_aa: CASMGGTSGSNEQFF
v_call: TRBV6-5; cdr3_aa: CASRGQGIPNSPLHF
v_call: TRBV5-5; cdr3_aa: CASSLRGLGGYTF
v_call: TRBV4-3; cdr3_aa: CASSQEGGGHFVNEQFF
v_call: TRBV30; cdr3_aa: CAWSVRHGRTGANNEQFF
v_call: TRBV7-2; cdr3_aa: CASSLRTGGFTGELFF
v_call: TRBV6-1; cdr3_aa: CASSESRPDRPYGYTF
v_call: TRBV28; cdr3_aa: CASSLISGQGISNQPQHF
v_call: TRBV14; cdr3_aa: CASSVYGSPSYEQYF
v_call: TRBV19; cdr3_aa: CASRSTAANYGYTF
v_call: TRBV2; cdr3_aa: CASSEPGTGYGYTF
v_call: TRBV2; cdr3_aa: CASSPGASTNEKLFF
v_call: TRBV2; cdr3_aa: CASRQQTGFTGELFF
v_call: TRBV20-1; cdr3_aa: CSAVPPGGYTF
v_call: TRBV30; cdr3_aa: CAWSRGSYEQYF
v_call: TRBV14; cdr3_aa: CASSQEGGKNEKLFF
v_call: TRBV5-1; cdr3_aa: CASSARGLDRGGTNEKLFF
v_call: TRBV27; cdr3_aa: CASSLETGDTGELFF
v_call: TRBV13; cdr3_aa: CASSLGGSGINSYEQYF
v_call: TRBV5-4; cdr3_aa: CASSGDRVGYTF
v_call: TRBV7-2; cdr3_aa: CASSPGLAHEQYF
v_call: TRBV10-1; cdr3_aa: CASSESLGGRWFF
v_call: TRBV10-3; cdr3_aa: CAIREGPRGEKLFF
v_call: TRBV6-6; cdr3_aa: CASSYSGTGGYEQYF
v_call: TRBV5-1; cdr3_aa: CASSGGQAGGTEAFF
v_call: TRBV10-3; cdr3_aa: CAISKGDTSNQPQHF
v_call: TRBV5-1; cdr3_aa: CASSLAGVSNEKLFF
v_call: TRBV19; cdr3_aa: CASNPSHAEYNEQFF
v_call: TRBV7-2; cdr3_aa: CASSFGSGITDTQYF
v_call: TRBV2; cdr3_aa: CATADRVWSYEQYF
v_call: TRBV19; cdr3_aa: CASSIDQGRSYEQYF
v_call: TRBV5-4; cdr3_aa: CASRQRASPSTDTQYF
v_call: TRBV19; cdr3_aa: CASSINSVRGNSPLHF
v_call: TRBV30; cdr3_aa: CAWSVSGRQSEQYF
v_call: TRBV30; cdr3_aa: CAWSVGSYEQYF